A single sample gave rise to the 4 T cell receptor beta chains below, sequenced in a study of blood T cell repertoires in COVID-19. The assay was immunoSEQ multiplex PCR, and TCRdb's table has in-frame clones only and misses some. Of around 160,000 clones listed, roughly 90% were seen once; the top ten hold approximately 1.2%. The source material was PBMCs or T cells enriched from blood (not recorded which). These receptors were obtained from a woman younger than 45 with acute COVID-19.

The count of this clone is one. The CDR3 is CASSLASGTGSYEQYF. CDR3 DNA: TGCGCCAGCAGCTTGGCCTCCGGGACTGGCTCCTACGAGCAGTACTTC. The chain combines TRBV5-1 with TRBJ2-7; D might be TRBD2 (6 bases). Germline V lookup: CDR1 SGHRS, CDR2 YFSETQ. The CDR3 has 16 residues. Trimming stripped 0 bases from V and 0 bases from J, with 13 bases between.

This clone showed up many times. J is TRBJ2-2 and V is TRBV28; 7 nucleotides agree with TRBD1. Germline trimming cut 6 bases from V and 3 bases from J; bases unmatched to any gene: 7. From germline, CDR1 is MDHEN and CDR2 SYDVKM. This CDR3 region has 15 residues. CDR3 protein: CASRTGQDHTGELFF. For the CDR3, the DNA is TGTGCCAGCAGGACCGGACAGGACCACACCGGGGAGCTGTTTTTT.

V is TRBV18 and J is TRBJ2-7; 7 bases line up with TRBD1. The CDR3 is made up of 16 amino acids. Germline V gene lookup returns CDR1 KGHSH and CDR2 LQKENI. Trimming took 3 bases from V and 3 from J; bases not matched to a gene: 11. CDR3 sequence reads: CASSPLDRVKVYEQYF. CDR3 in DNA: TGTGCCAGCTCACCGCTCGACAGGGTTAAAGTCTACGAGCAGTACTTC.

The rearrangement uses TRBV2 and TRBJ2-7, with TRBD2 matching over 7 bases. The CDR3 is 15 amino acids. Germline V gene data show CDR1 as SNHLY and CDR2 as FYNNEI. The V segment lost 4 bases and the J segment 3 bases; nucleotides outside the gene matches: 9. CDR3 DNA sequence: TGTGCCAGCAGTGCCCTTGGGGCGGGAGACTACGAGCAGTACTTC. Translation: CASSALGAGDYEQYF.